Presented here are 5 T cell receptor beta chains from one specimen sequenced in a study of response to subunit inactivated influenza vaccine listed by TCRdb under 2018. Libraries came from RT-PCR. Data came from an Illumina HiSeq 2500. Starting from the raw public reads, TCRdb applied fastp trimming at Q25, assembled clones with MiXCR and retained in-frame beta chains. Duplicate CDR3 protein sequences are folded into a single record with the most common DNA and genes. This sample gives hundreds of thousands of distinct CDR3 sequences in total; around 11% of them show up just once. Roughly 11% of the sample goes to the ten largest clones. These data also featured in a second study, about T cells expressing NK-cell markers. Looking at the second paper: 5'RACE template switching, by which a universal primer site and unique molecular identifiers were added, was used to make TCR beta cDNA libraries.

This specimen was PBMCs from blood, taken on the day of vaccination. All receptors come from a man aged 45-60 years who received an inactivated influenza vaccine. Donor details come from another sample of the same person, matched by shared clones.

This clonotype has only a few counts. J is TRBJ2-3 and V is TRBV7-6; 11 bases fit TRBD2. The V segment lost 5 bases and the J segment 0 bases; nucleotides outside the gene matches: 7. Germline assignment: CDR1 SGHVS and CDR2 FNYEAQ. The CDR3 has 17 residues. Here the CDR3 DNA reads TGTGCCAGCAGCCCCCAACTAGCGGGGGCTAGCACAGATACGCAGTATTTT. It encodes CASSPQLAGASTDTQYF.

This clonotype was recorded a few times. CDR3 nucleotide sequence: TGCAGTGCTAGAGACGGGACTAGCGGCCCAGATACGCAGTATTTT. Residues: CSARDGTSGPDTQYF. The genes are TRBV20-1 and TRBJ2-3; 11 nucleotides agree with TRBD2. The V segment lost 0 bases and the J segment 4 bases; nucleotides outside the gene matches: 3. The CDR3 length is 15 residues. Germline V gene sequence: CDR1 DFQATT, CDR2 SNEGSKA (reference sequence).

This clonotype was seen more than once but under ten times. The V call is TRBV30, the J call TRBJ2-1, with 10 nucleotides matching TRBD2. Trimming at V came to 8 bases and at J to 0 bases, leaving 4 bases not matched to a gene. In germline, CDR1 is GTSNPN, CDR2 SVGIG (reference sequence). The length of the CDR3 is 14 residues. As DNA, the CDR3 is TGTGCCGGGTCTAGCGGGAGCTCCTACAATGAGCAGTTCTTC. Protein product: CAGSSGSSYNEQFF.

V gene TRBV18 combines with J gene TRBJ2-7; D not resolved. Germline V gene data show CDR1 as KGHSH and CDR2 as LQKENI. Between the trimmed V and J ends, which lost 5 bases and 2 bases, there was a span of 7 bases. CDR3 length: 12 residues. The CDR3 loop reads CASSSTTYEQYF. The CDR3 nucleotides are TGTGCCAGCTCATCCACCACCTACGAGCAGTACTTC.

The CDR3 protein is CASSLNGGAFDPQYF. The CDR3 DNA sequence: TGCGCCAGCAGCTTGAACGGGGGGGCGTTCGATCCGCAGTATTTT. This chain joins TRBV5-1 and TRBJ2-3, with 8 bases identical to TRBD2. V was pared by 1 base and J by 10 bases, with 11 bases of the junction left unmatched. The CDR3 length is 15 residues. Germline CDR1 SGHRS, CDR2 YFSETQ.